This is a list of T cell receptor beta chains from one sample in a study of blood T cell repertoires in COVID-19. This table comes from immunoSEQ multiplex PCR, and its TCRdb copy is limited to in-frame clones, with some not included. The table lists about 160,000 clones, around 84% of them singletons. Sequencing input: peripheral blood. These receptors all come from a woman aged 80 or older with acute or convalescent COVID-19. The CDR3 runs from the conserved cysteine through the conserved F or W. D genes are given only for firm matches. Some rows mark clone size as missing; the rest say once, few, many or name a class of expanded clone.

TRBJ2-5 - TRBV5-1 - TGCGCCAGCAGCTTGGCCGTTGGGCACCAAGAGACCCAGTACTTC CASSLAVGHQETQYF
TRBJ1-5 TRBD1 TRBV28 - TGTGCCAGCAGTGACAGGGCTAATCAGCCCCAGCATTTT CASSDRANQPQHF
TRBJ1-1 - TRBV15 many TGTGCCACCAGCAGAACCCCGCGGAGTGACACTGAAGCTTTCTTT CATSRTPRSDTEAFF
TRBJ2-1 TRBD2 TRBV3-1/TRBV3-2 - TGTGCCAGCAGCCCACGCGGACTAGGCAGGGACAATGAGCAGTTCTTC CASSPRGLGRDNEQFF
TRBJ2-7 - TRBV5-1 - TGCGCCAGCAGCTCTCCATGGGACTCAACCTACGAGCAGTACTTC CASSSPWDSTYEQYF
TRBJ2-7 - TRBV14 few TGTGCCAGCAGCCAAGCCTCCTCCTACGAGCAGTACTTC CASSQASSYEQYF
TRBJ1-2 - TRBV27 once TGTGCCAGCAGCGCGGACGGGACTGTTAACTATGGCTACACCTTC CASSADGTVNYGYTF
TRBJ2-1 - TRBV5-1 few TGCGCCAGCAGCTTGATTGGCGGAGGGAGCTCCTACAATGAGCAGTTCTTC CASSLIGGGSSYNEQFF
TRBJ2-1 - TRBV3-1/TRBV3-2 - TGTGCCAGTAGCAGGGGTGATGAGCAGTTCTTC CASSRGDEQFF
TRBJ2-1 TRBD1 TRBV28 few TGTGCCAGCAGGCCCCCGGGACAGGGGAAGAACAATGAGCAGTTCTTC CASRPPGQGKNNEQFF
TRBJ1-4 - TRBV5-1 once TGCGCCAGCAGCCCCGGGATTGGAGCAACTAATGAAAAACTGTTTTTT CASSPGIGATNEKLFF
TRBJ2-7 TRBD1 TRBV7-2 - TGTGCCAGCAGCCTCCGGACAGGGGGGGACGAGCAGTACTTC CASSLRTGGDEQYF
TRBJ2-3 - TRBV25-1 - TGTGCCAGCAGTTTCGGCGGGGGCCACACAGATACGCAGTATTTT CASSFGGGHTDTQYF
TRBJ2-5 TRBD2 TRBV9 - TGTGCCAGCAGCGTAGGGACTAGCACAGGAAGGGAGACCCAGTACTTC CASSVGTSTGRETQYF
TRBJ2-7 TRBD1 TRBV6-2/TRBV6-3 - TGTGCCAGCACCTACTCAGGGGGTAACGCCTACGAGCAGTACTTC CASTYSGGNAYEQYF
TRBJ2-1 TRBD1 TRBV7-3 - TGTGCCAGCAGCCACCAAGGACAGGGGGCTCGTAATGAGCAGTTCTTC CASSHQGQGARNEQFF
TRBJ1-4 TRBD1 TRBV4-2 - TGTGCCAGCAGCCAGAGGGGGCCAAATGAAAAACTGTTTTTT CASSQRGPNEKLFF
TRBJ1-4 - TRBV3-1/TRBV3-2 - TGTGCCAGCAGCCCAGGGTGGGCTAATGAAAAACTGTTTTTT CASSPGWANEKLFF
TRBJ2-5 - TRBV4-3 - TGCGCCAGCAGCCCGGCCTGGGGAGGAGAGACCCAGTACTTC CASSPAWGGETQYF
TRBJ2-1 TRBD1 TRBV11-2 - TGTGCCAGCAGGCCTACAGGGGCTAATGAGCAGTTCTTC CASRPTGANEQFF
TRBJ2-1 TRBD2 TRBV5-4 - TGTGCCAGCAGCTTGGCCGGGACTAGCGGATACAATGAGCAGTTCTTC CASSLAGTSGYNEQFF
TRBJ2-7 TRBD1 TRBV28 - TGTGCCAGCAGTGCCCGACAGGGTATGAGGTACGAGCAGTACTTC CASSARQGMRYEQYF